This is a list of T cell receptor beta chains from one sample in a study of shared clonotypes between healthy human individuals. The assay was immunoSEQ multiplex PCR, and TCRdb's table has in-frame clones only and misses some. Of about 360,000 clones listed, over 70% were seen once; the top ten hold 8.5% to 12%. Sequenced material: memory CD4+ T cells sorted from blood. These receptors were obtained from a man aged 30 to 45 in good health. CDR3s include the opening cysteine and the closing phenylalanine or tryptophan. D genes are given only for firm matches. A clone size is listed for some rows: how often the clone was seen (once, few, many), or a class if it is expanded.

CDR3 DNA	CDR3 protein	V gene	J gene	clone size	D gene
TGTGCCAGCTCCCGTTGGCCGCCGGGACCTGAGGGAGGGGGCCACAGTGAGCAGTTCTTC	CASSRWPPGPEGGGHSEQFF	TRBV18	TRBJ2-1	.	.
TGTGCCAGCAGTAGCGGGAGGGAGATTAACTATGGCTACACCTTC	CASSSGREINYGYTF	TRBV5-4	TRBJ1-2	.	.
TGTGCCAGCACCCCTCTCGACTTCACCGGGGAGCTGTTTTTT	CASTPLDFTGELFF	TRBV6-1	TRBJ2-2	.	.
TGCGCCAGCAGCCGACTAGCGGGAGATCCCCCCGAGCAGTACTTC	CASSRLAGDPPEQYF	TRBV5-1	TRBJ2-7	.	TRBD2
TGTGCCAGTAGCCGGGACAGGGTTCGCTACGAGCAGTACTTC	CASSRDRVRYEQYF	TRBV27	TRBJ2-7	.	TRBD1
TGTGCTAGCAGCTTAGCGGGAGTGTCAGATACGCAGTATTTT	CASSLAGVSDTQYF	TRBV7-7	TRBJ2-3	.	TRBD2
TGTGCCAGCAGCCAACGGGACCTGAACACCGGGGAGCTGTTTTTT	CASSQRDLNTGELFF	TRBV9	TRBJ2-2	.	.
TGTGCCAGCGGAACCTACGAGCAGTACTTC	CASGTYEQYF	TRBV10-3	TRBJ2-7	.	.
TGTGCCATCAGGGACACGACTAGCACAGATACGCAGTATTTT	CAIRDTTSTDTQYF	TRBV10-3	TRBJ2-3	.	.
TGTGCCAGCAGCCAAGACCACCCTCTAGCGGGAGTAATCGATGAGCAGTTCTTC	CASSQDHPLAGVIDEQFF	TRBV14	TRBJ2-1	few	TRBD2
TGCAGCGTTGTGGGTGGAAAGGGAAGTACAGATACGCAGTATTTT	CSVVGGKGSTDTQYF	TRBV29-1	TRBJ2-3	.	.
TGTGCCAGCAAGGGGACAGGCGGGGACAGGGACTATGGCTACACCTTC	CASKGTGGDRDYGYTF	TRBV2	TRBJ1-2	few	TRBD1
TGTGCCAGCAGTTTAGCTAGCGGGACTTCCTTCACCGGGGAGCTGTTTTTT	CASSLASGTSFTGELFF	TRBV27	TRBJ2-2	.	TRBD2
TGTGCCAGCAGAAATACAGGGTATGCCTACGAGCAGTACTTC	CASRNTGYAYEQYF	TRBV7-8	TRBJ2-7	.	.
TGCGCCAGCAGCTTGGGACTAGCGGGAGTCTTAAGAGAGACCCAGTACTTC	CASSLGLAGVLRETQYF	TRBV5-1	TRBJ2-5	.	TRBD2
TGCAGCGTTGCAACAGGGAACTATGGCTACACCTTC	CSVATGNYGYTF	TRBV29-1	TRBJ1-2	.	.
TGCAGCGTTGTAGCAGGGGGAAACACAGATACGCAGTATTTT	CSVVAGGNTDTQYF	TRBV29-1	TRBJ2-3	.	TRBD1
TGTGCCACCAGCAGAATTCTATCGAATGGCTACACCTTC	CATSRILSNGYTF	TRBV15	TRBJ1-2	.	.
TGTGCCAGCAGTTACAGGGCTGAAGAGACCCAGTACTTC	CASSYRAEETQYF	TRBV6-6	TRBJ2-5	.	.
TGTGCCAGCAGCCTACAGAGCACCGGGGAGCTGTTTTTT	CASSLQSTGELFF	TRBV6-6	TRBJ2-2	.	.
TGTGCCTGGGGGACTACGGCCAACCCTAGGTCGTCGACCCAGTACTTC	CAWGTTANPRSSTQYF	TRBV30	TRBJ2-5	many	TRBD2
TGTGCCAGCAGCTTACGGGCGGGAGGGGTAGATACGCAGTATTTT	CASSLRAGGVDTQYF	TRBV13	TRBJ2-3	few	TRBD2
TGCGCCAGCAGCCAGGCCGGGACAGGGAACTATGGCTACACCTTC	CASSQAGTGNYGYTF	TRBV4-3	TRBJ1-2	.	TRBD1
TGCGCCAGCAGTGGCGGGACAGGGAGCGAGCAGTACTTC	CASSGGTGSEQYF	TRBV10-2	TRBJ2-7	.	TRBD1
TGTGCCAGCCCACAGGGGGAGTTGACCGGGGAGCTGTTTTTT	CASPQGELTGELFF	TRBV11-2	TRBJ2-2	.	TRBD1
TGCAGCGCCCGGACAGGGAGCACAGATACGCAGTATTTT	CSARTGSTDTQYF	TRBV29-1	TRBJ2-3	.	TRBD1
TGTGCCAGCAGCCCAAAAACAGCGAAAGGATACGAGCAGTACTTC	CASSPKTAKGYEQYF	TRBV7-9	TRBJ2-7	.	.
TGTGCCAGCAGTCCTAACTCGGGGGACCCGGGGGTCGAGCAGTACTTC	CASSPNSGDPGVEQYF	TRBV6-9	TRBJ2-7	many	.
TGTGCCAGCAGTGAAGCGCTGGGTCTTTTTGGGATTGCTTCCTACAATGAGCAGTTCTTC	CASSEALGLFGIASYNEQFF	TRBV2	TRBJ2-1	.	.
TGTGCCAGCAGTGATAGCAATCAGCCCCAGCATTTT	CASSDSNQPQHF	TRBV2	TRBJ1-5	.	.
TGTGCCAGCAGCCTACTAGCGGGAGGTTCCTACGAGCAGTACTTC	CASSLLAGGSYEQYF	TRBV5-4	TRBJ2-7	.	TRBD2
TGTGCCAGCAGCTTATACGGACCGGACAATGAGCAGTTCTTC	CASSLYGPDNEQFF	TRBV7-2	TRBJ2-1	.	.